The 3 T cell receptor beta chains presented below share a single source sample, sequenced in a study of technical replicates of blood from several donors. The repertoire was sequenced with immunoSEQ multiplex PCR; TCRdb's copy has only in-frame clones and lacks some. The sample carries roughly 81,000 clones, approximately 86% recorded once. Material: PBMCs. These receptors all stem from a human donor in good health. Some clones in this sample may be carry-over from other donors' samples.

This sequence joins TRBV5-6 and TRBJ2-7; D gene uncertain. The CDR3 length is 13 residues. Germline loops: CDR1 SGHDT, CDR2 YYEEEE. V was shortened by 2 bases and J by 6 bases, with 12 bases between the two germline ends. CDR3 sequence reads: CASSFHRFGEQYF. The CDR3 DNA reads as TGTGCCAGCAGCTTCCATCGGTTCGGCGAGCAGTACTTC.

This sequence joins TRBV7-2 and TRBJ2-1; 15 nucleotides agree with TRBD2. CDR1 SGHTA and CDR2 FQGNSA come from the germline V gene. The CDR3 consists of 17 residues. Germline trimming cut 4 bases from V and 8 bases from J; bases unmatched to any gene: 9. This CDR3 reads CASSYPGTSGRIDEQFF. DNA for the CDR3: TGTGCCAGCAGCTACCCCGGGACTAGCGGGAGGATCGATGAGCAGTTCTTC.

This clone was seen only a few times. This chain connects TRBV30 to TRBJ1-6; 9 positions match TRBD1. Germline V lookup: CDR1 GTSNPN, CDR2 SVGIG (reference sequence). V was pared by 7 bases and J by 10 bases, with 5 bases of the junction left unmatched. The CDR3 extends over 12 amino acids. This CDR3 reads CAFTGGLSPLHF. CDR3 DNA: TGTGCCTTTACAGGGGGCCTCTCACCCCTCCACTTT.